Listed below are T cell receptor beta chains from one sample, sequenced in a study of T cell responses to AZD1222 COVID-19 vaccine. Some clones are missing from TCRdb's copy, which holds only in-frame ones; the method was immunoSEQ multiplex PCR. The sample holds 50,000 or so clones, around nine tenths seen once. The sequencing used peripheral blood, collected 28 days after the second AZD1222 dose. Source of these receptors: an adult who received the AZD1222 COVID-19 vaccine. CDR3s include the opening cysteine and the closing phenylalanine or tryptophan. Fields, in order: V gene, J gene, D gene, clone size, CDR3 protein, CDR3 DNA. D genes are given only for firm matches. Some rows have no size entry. The others give once, few or many, or a class for an expanded clone.

V gene: TRBV15
J gene: TRBJ1-5
D gene: .
clone size: .
CDR3 protein: CATSGGGGPQHF
CDR3 DNA: TGTGCCACCAGCGGAGGGGGAGGGCCCCAGCATTTT

V gene: TRBV19
J gene: TRBJ2-7
D gene: TRBD1
clone size: .
CDR3 protein: CASSIESGQAREQYF
CDR3 DNA: TGTGCCAGTAGTATTGAGTCGGGACAGGCTCGAGAGCAGTACTTC

V gene: TRBV14
J gene: TRBJ2-5
D gene: TRBD2
clone size: .
CDR3 protein: CASSQRGRLQETQYF
CDR3 DNA: TGTGCCAGCAGCCAACGCGGGAGGCTCCAAGAGACCCAGTACTTC

V gene: TRBV4-1
J gene: TRBJ2-4
D gene: .
clone size: .
CDR3 protein: CASSQDRLWAKNIQYF
CDR3 DNA: TGCGCCAGCAGCCAGGATCGGTTGTGGGCCAAAAACATTCAGTACTTC

V gene: TRBV7-6
J gene: TRBJ2-2
D gene: .
clone size: .
CDR3 protein: CASSLDLSGELFF
CDR3 DNA: TGTGCCAGCAGCTTAGACCTCTCCGGGGAGCTGTTTTTT

V gene: TRBV5-1
J gene: TRBJ1-1
D gene: .
clone size: .
CDR3 protein: CASSPRATVSTEAFF
CDR3 DNA: TGCGCCAGCAGCCCCCGGGCGACGGTTAGCACTGAAGCTTTCTTT

V gene: TRBV29-1
J gene: TRBJ2-3
D gene: .
clone size: .
CDR3 protein: CSQATSSTDTQYF
CDR3 DNA: TGCAGCCAGGCTACCTCTAGCACAGATACGCAGTATTTT

V gene: TRBV28
J gene: TRBJ2-7
D gene: .
clone size: .
CDR3 protein: CAILGLSLNEQYF
CDR3 DNA: TGTGCCATTCTGGGGCTTAGTTTGAACGAGCAGTACTTC

V gene: TRBV7-9
J gene: TRBJ2-1
D gene: .
clone size: .
CDR3 protein: CASSPVGRLLGNEQFF
CDR3 DNA: TGTGCCAGCAGCCCGGTGGGTCGTCTCCTGGGGAATGAGCAGTTCTTC

V gene: TRBV11-2
J gene: TRBJ2-5
D gene: TRBD2
clone size: .
CDR3 protein: CASSLGLAGGFGETQYF
CDR3 DNA: TGTGCCAGCAGCTTAGGGCTAGCGGGAGGTTTTGGAGAGACCCAGTACTTC

V gene: TRBV18
J gene: TRBJ1-1
D gene: .
clone size: once
CDR3 protein: CASSEGQNTEAFF
CDR3 DNA: TGTGCCAGCTCGGAGGGTCAGAACACTGAAGCTTTCTTT

V gene: TRBV5-1
J gene: TRBJ1-1
D gene: .
clone size: .
CDR3 protein: CASSQFTGVGNTEAFF
CDR3 DNA: TGCGCCAGCAGCCAATTCACAGGAGTGGGAAACACTGAAGCTTTCTTT

V gene: TRBV27
J gene: TRBJ1-6
D gene: .
clone size: .
CDR3 protein: CASSFLGPKDSPLHF
CDR3 DNA: TGTGCCAGCAGTTTTTTAGGTCCCAAGGATTCACCCCTCCACTTT

V gene: TRBV6-2/TRBV6-3
J gene: TRBJ2-5
D gene: .
clone size: .
CDR3 protein: CASSHYRGGQETQYF
CDR3 DNA: TGTGCCAGCAGCCACTACAGGGGAGGGCAAGAGACCCAGTACTTC

V gene: TRBV6-5
J gene: TRBJ2-7
D gene: .
clone size: .
CDR3 protein: CATGKSGGDYEQYF
CDR3 DNA: TGTGCCACCGGTAAATCAGGGGGGGACTACGAGCAGTACTTC

V gene: TRBV6-1
J gene: TRBJ2-7
D gene: .
clone size: .
CDR3 protein: CASSEAGRGEQYF
CDR3 DNA: TGTGCCAGCAGTGAAGCGGGCCGGGGCGAGCAGTACTTC

V gene: TRBV7-2
J gene: TRBJ2-3
D gene: .
clone size: once
CDR3 protein: CASSLVQGTDTQYF
CDR3 DNA: TGTGCCAGCAGCTTGGTGCAGGGCACAGATACGCAGTATTTT

V gene: TRBV9
J gene: TRBJ2-3
D gene: .
clone size: .
CDR3 protein: CASSVEAGGPSTDTQYF
CDR3 DNA: TGTGCCAGCAGCGTAGAGGCAGGGGGGCCCTCCACAGATACGCAGTATTTT

V gene: TRBV4-3
J gene: TRBJ2-2
D gene: .
clone size: .
CDR3 protein: CASSQDRQRSNTGELFF
CDR3 DNA: TGCGCCAGCAGCCAAGATCGCCAAAGATCGAACACCGGGGAGCTGTTTTTT

V gene: TRBV19
J gene: TRBJ1-5
D gene: TRBD1
clone size: few
CDR3 protein: CASSIGVRGLDQPQHF
CDR3 DNA: TGTGCCAGTAGTATCGGGGTCAGGGGGCTCGATCAGCCCCAGCATTTT

V gene: TRBV10-2
J gene: TRBJ2-7
D gene: .
clone size: once
CDR3 protein: CASRTLDRSNPFEQYF
CDR3 DNA: TGCGCCAGCAGAACTTTGGACAGATCCAATCCCTTCGAGCAGTACTTC

V gene: TRBV3-1/TRBV3-2
J gene: TRBJ2-3
D gene: .
clone size: .
CDR3 protein: CASSQDRGTDTQYF
CDR3 DNA: TGTGCCAGCAGCCAAGATCGCGGGACAGATACGCAGTATTTT

V gene: TRBV5-8
J gene: TRBJ2-7
D gene: .
clone size: .
CDR3 protein: CASSLGPLPRGEQYF
CDR3 DNA: TGTGCCAGCAGCTTAGGGCCACTTCCAAGGGGGGAGCAGTACTTC

V gene: TRBV5-1
J gene: TRBJ2-1
D gene: .
clone size: once
CDR3 protein: CASSLGGVERKQFF
CDR3 DNA: TGCGCCAGCAGCTTGGGAGGGGTTGAGCGTAAGCAGTTCTTC

V gene: TRBV11-2
J gene: TRBJ1-6
D gene: .
clone size: .
CDR3 protein: CASSTGGSPLHF
CDR3 DNA: TGTGCCAGCAGCACTGGGGGTTCACCCCTCCACTTT

V gene: TRBV10-3
J gene: TRBJ1-1
D gene: .
clone size: .
CDR3 protein: CAISPDRRGVLEAFF
CDR3 DNA: TGTGCCATCAGTCCTGACAGGCGGGGGGTCTTGGAAGCTTTCTTT

V gene: TRBV25-1
J gene: TRBJ1-1
D gene: TRBD1
clone size: .
CDR3 protein: CASSTRQGSTEAFF
CDR3 DNA: TGTGCCAGCAGTACCCGACAGGGAAGCACTGAAGCTTTCTTT

V gene: TRBV19
J gene: TRBJ1-1
D gene: .
clone size: once
CDR3 protein: CASSKQRDTEAFF
CDR3 DNA: TGTGCCAGTTCCAAACAAAGGGACACTGAAGCTTTCTTT

V gene: TRBV7-2
J gene: TRBJ2-1
D gene: .
clone size: .
CDR3 protein: CASSLALFGWGSNEQFF
CDR3 DNA: TGTGCCAGCAGCTTAGCTTTGTTCGGCTGGGGGTCCAATGAGCAGTTCTTC

V gene: TRBV2
J gene: TRBJ1-1
D gene: .
clone size: .
CDR3 protein: CASSEAARVTTEAFF
CDR3 DNA: TGTGCCAGCAGTGAAGCGGCCAGGGTGACGACGGAAGCTTTCTTT

V gene: TRBV28
J gene: TRBJ1-5
D gene: .
clone size: few
CDR3 protein: CASSGGGASNQPQHF
CDR3 DNA: TGTGCCAGCAGTGGTGGGGGGGCTAGCAATCAGCCCCAGCATTTT

V gene: TRBV18
J gene: TRBJ2-5
D gene: TRBD1
clone size: .
CDR3 protein: CASSPTLTGVQETQYF
CDR3 DNA: TGTGCCAGCTCACCTACGTTAACAGGGGTCCAAGAGACCCAGTACTTC

V gene: TRBV4-1
J gene: TRBJ2-7
D gene: TRBD1
clone size: .
CDR3 protein: CASSHPGQGRYEQYF
CDR3 DNA: TGCGCCAGCAGCCATCCGGGACAGGGAAGGTACGAGCAGTACTTC

V gene: TRBV21-1
J gene: TRBJ1-4
D gene: .
clone size: .
CDR3 protein: CASNGTGECEGENEKLFF
CDR3 DNA: TGTGCCAGCAACGGTACAGGGGAATGTGAGGGAGAAAATGAAAAACTGTTTTTT

V gene: TRBV19
J gene: TRBJ1-1
D gene: .
clone size: .
CDR3 protein: CASSRFPPTDMNTEAFF
CDR3 DNA: TGTGCCAGTAGCCGATTTCCCCCTACAGATATGAACACTGAAGCTTTCTTT

V gene: TRBV7-8
J gene: TRBJ2-7
D gene: .
clone size: .
CDR3 protein: CASSSLSGMQYF
CDR3 DNA: TGTGCCAGCAGCTCCCTTAGCGGAATGCAGTACTTC

V gene: TRBV5-1
J gene: TRBJ2-3
D gene: TRBD2
clone size: .
CDR3 protein: CASSLGLAGARDTQYF
CDR3 DNA: TGCGCCAGCAGCTTAGGACTAGCGGGAGCAAGGGATACGCAGTATTTT

V gene: TRBV16
J gene: TRBJ1-5
D gene: .
clone size: .
CDR3 protein: CASSLGGGSSNQPQHF
CDR3 DNA: TGTGCCAGCAGTTTGGGGGGGGGCTCCAGCAATCAGCCCCAGCATTTT

V gene: TRBV5-4
J gene: TRBJ2-5
D gene: .
clone size: .
CDR3 protein: CASSLVGETQYF
CDR3 DNA: TGTGCCAGCAGCTTGGTTGGCGAGACCCAGTACTTC

V gene: TRBV5-1
J gene: TRBJ1-1
D gene: .
clone size: .
CDR3 protein: CASSLQGLDTEAFF
CDR3 DNA: TGCGCCAGCAGCCTACAGGGTTTGGACACTGAAGCTTTCTTT

V gene: TRBV4-2
J gene: TRBJ1-1
D gene: .
clone size: .
CDR3 protein: CASSPSLVNTEAFF
CDR3 DNA: TGTGCCAGCAGCCCGAGCCTAGTGAACACTGAAGCTTTCTTT

V gene: TRBV5-1
J gene: TRBJ2-5
D gene: TRBD1
clone size: .
CDR3 protein: CASSFGQGRETQYF
CDR3 DNA: TGCGCCAGCAGCTTTGGACAGGGAAGAGAGACCCAGTACTTC

V gene: TRBV3-1/TRBV3-2
J gene: TRBJ2-1
D gene: .
clone size: .
CDR3 protein: CASSTGYAIGEDEQFF
CDR3 DNA: TGTGCCAGCAGCACCGGTTACGCAATAGGGGAGGATGAGCAGTTCTTC

V gene: TRBV5-8
J gene: TRBJ1-2
D gene: .
clone size: .
CDR3 protein: CASTKGHMTYNYGYTF
CDR3 DNA: TGTGCCAGCACCAAGGGACATATGACTTATAACTATGGCTACACCTTC

V gene: TRBV19
J gene: TRBJ2-1
D gene: .
clone size: .
CDR3 protein: CASSIEREEQFF
CDR3 DNA: TGTGCCAGTAGTATAGAACGTGAAGAGCAGTTCTTC

V gene: TRBV14
J gene: TRBJ2-7
D gene: TRBD2
clone size: .
CDR3 protein: CASSQELAGAREQYF
CDR3 DNA: TGTGCCAGCAGCCAAGAACTAGCGGGAGCGAGGGAGCAGTACTTC

V gene: TRBV7-9
J gene: TRBJ1-3
D gene: TRBD1
clone size: .
CDR3 protein: CASTKGAEGNTIYF
CDR3 DNA: TGTGCCAGCACCAAGGGGGCTGAAGGAAACACCATATATTTT

V gene: TRBV10-3
J gene: TRBJ2-7
D gene: TRBD2
clone size: .
CDR3 protein: CAISDLTSGTEQYF
CDR3 DNA: TGTGCCATCAGTGATTTAACTAGCGGGACCGAGCAGTACTTC

V gene: TRBV28
J gene: TRBJ2-6
D gene: TRBD1
clone size: .
CDR3 protein: CASSLLGTGYGANVLTF
CDR3 DNA: TGTGCCAGCAGTTTATTGGGGACAGGGTACGGGGCCAACGTCCTGACTTTC

V gene: TRBV28
J gene: TRBJ2-2
D gene: .
clone size: .
CDR3 protein: CASSFPVGAGELFF
CDR3 DNA: TGTGCCAGCAGCTTCCCCGTGGGTGCCGGGGAGCTGTTTTTT

V gene: TRBV9
J gene: TRBJ1-6
D gene: .
clone size: .
CDR3 protein: CASSVETGYNSPLHF
CDR3 DNA: TGTGCCAGCAGCGTAGAAACAGGCTATAATTCACCCCTCCACTTT

V gene: TRBV7-2
J gene: TRBJ2-5
D gene: TRBD2
clone size: .
CDR3 protein: CASSRKGASGWGETQYF
CDR3 DNA: TGTGCCAGCAGCCGTAAAGGGGCTAGCGGTTGGGGAGAGACCCAGTACTTC

V gene: TRBV2
J gene: TRBJ1-3
D gene: .
clone size: .
CDR3 protein: CASSKGVSGNTIYF
CDR3 DNA: TGTGCCAGCAGTAAGGGGGTCTCTGGAAACACCATATATTTT